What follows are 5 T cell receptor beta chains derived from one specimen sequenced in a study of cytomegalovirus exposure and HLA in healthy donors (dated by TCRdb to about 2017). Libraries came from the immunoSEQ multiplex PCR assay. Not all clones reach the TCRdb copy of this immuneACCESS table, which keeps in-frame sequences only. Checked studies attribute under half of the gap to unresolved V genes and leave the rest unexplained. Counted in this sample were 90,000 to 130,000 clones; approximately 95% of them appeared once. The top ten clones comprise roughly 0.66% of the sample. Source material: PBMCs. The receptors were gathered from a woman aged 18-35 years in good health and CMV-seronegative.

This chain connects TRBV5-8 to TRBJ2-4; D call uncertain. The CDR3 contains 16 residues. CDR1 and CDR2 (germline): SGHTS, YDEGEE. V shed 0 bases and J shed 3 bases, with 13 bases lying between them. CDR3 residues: CASSLAVWYGKNIQYF. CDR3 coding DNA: TGTGCCAGCAGCTTGGCCGTTTGGTACGGCAAAAACATTCAGTACTTC.

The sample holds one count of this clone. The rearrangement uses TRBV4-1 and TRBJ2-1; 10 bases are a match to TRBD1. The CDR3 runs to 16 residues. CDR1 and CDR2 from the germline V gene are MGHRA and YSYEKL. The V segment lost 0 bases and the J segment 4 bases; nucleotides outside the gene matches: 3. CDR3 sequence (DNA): TGCGCCAGCAGCCAAGACAGGACAGGGGGGTACAATGAGCAGTTCTTC. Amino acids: CASSQDRTGGYNEQFF.

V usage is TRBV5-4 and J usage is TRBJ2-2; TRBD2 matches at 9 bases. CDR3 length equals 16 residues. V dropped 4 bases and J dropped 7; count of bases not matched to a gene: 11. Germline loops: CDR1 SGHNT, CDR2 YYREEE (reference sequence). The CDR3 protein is CASSTGGSGGHGELFF. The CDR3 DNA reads TGTGCCAGCAGCACCGGTGGTAGCGGGGGCCACGGGGAGCTGTTTTTT.

This CDR3 reads CASSFGLAGGQGTGELFF. As DNA, the CDR3 is TGCGCCAGCAGCTTCGGACTAGCGGGGGGCCAGGGGACCGGGGAGCTGTTTTTT. This chain connects TRBV5-1 to TRBJ2-2; 14 nucleotides match TRBD2. V was clipped by 2 bases and J by 5 bases; unmatched bases: 8. Per the germline V gene, CDR1 is SGHRS and CDR2 is YFSETQ. The CDR3 runs 18 residues.

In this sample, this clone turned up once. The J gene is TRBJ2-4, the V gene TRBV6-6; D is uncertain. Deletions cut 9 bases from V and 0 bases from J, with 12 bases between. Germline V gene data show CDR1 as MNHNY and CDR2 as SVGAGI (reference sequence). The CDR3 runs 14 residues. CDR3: CASSEVLAKNIQYF. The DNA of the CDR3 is TGTGCCAGTTCTGAGGTTTTAGCCAAAAACATTCAGTACTTC.